This paragraph covers one T cell receptor beta chain sequence. Its antigen is not identified. This sequence may be a read error, since a much larger clone differs from it by one base. Researchers took RNA transcripts and amplified the TCR beta CDR3 regions from them. A first-round RT-PCR of the TCR CDR3 used the HTBI primer set. MiXCR, applied by TCRdb to the multiplex PCR reads, yields one record per CDR3 protein. The top ten hold about 4% of the sample, which has approximately 610,000 distinct CDR3 sequences, approximately 15% seen once. The data were taken from a study of T cells in Graves' hyperthyroidism and ophthalmopathy. Notes on the study in general: Ophthalmopathy and stable hyperthyroidism were separated by a 13 V-J model. In the blood, most expanded thyroid clonotypes above 0.001 appeared as well.

Uncontrolled infection, other autoimmune disease, pregnancy and lactation each barred patients from inclusion. The germline CDR1 and CDR2 sequences are SGHRS and YFSETQ. The V end lost 0 bases, the J end lost 3 bases, and 15 bases lay between the germline ends. The CDR3 runs 16 residues. The chain links TRBV5-1 to TRBJ1-1; D is uncertain. This TCR was sampled from a woman in her forties with Graves' ophthalmopathy. Sequenced material: blood. As DNA, the CDR3 is TGCGCCAGCAGCTTGGCGTCCTTAGGGCTTTACACTGAAGCTTTCTTT. Its protein is CASSLASLGLYTEAFF.